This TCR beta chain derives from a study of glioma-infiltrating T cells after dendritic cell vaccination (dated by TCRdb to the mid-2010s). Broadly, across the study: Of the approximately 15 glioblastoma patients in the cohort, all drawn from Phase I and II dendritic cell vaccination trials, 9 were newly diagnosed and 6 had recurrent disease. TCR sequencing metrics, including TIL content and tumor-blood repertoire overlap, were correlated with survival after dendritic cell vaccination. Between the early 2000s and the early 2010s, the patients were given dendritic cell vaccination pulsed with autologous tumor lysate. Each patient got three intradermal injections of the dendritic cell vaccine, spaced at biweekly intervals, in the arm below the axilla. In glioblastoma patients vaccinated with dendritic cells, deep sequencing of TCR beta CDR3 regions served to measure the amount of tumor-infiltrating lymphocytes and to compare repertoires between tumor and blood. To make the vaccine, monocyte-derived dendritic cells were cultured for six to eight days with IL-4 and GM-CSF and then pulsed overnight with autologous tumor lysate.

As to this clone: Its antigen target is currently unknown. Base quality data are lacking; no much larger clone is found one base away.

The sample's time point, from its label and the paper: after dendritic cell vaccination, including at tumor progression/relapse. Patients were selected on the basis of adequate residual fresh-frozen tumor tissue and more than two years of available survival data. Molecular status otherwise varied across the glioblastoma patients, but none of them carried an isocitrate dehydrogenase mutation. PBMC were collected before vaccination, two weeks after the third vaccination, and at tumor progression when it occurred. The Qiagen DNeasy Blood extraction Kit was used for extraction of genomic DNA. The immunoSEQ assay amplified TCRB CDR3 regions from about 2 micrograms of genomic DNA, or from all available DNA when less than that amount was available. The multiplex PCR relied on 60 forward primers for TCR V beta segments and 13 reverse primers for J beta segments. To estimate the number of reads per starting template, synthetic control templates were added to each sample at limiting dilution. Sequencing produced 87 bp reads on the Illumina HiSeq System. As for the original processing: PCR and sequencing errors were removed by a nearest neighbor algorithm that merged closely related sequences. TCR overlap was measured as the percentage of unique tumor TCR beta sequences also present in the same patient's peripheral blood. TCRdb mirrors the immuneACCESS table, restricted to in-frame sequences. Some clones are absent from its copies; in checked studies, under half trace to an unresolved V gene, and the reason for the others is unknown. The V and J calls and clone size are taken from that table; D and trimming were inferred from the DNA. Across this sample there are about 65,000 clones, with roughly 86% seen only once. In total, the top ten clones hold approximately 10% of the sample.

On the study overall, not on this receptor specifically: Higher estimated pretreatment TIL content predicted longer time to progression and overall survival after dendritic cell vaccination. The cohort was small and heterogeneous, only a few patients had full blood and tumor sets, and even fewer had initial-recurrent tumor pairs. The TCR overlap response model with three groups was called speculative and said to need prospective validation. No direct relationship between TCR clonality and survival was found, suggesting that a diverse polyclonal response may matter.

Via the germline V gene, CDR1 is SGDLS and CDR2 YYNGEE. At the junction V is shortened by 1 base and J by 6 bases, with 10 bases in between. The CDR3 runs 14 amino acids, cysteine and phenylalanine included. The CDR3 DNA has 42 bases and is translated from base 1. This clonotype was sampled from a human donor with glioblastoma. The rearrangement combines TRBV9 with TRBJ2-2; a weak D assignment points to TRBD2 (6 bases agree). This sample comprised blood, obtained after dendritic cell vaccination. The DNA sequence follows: TGTGCCAGCAGCGTACAGGGCGGGGCCGGGGAGCTGTTTTTT. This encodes CASSVQGGAGELFF.